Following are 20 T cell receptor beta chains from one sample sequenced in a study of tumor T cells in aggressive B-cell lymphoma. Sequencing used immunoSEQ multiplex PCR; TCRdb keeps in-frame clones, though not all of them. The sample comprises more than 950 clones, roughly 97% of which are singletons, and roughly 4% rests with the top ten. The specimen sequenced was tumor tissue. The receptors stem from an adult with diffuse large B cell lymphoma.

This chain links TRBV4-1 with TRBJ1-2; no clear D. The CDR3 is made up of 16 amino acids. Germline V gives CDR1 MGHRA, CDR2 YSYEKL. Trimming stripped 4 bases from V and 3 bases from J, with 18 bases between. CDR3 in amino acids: CASSLNGGVKDYGYTF. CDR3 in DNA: TGCGCCAGCAGCCTGAACGGCGGGGTCAAGGACTATGGCTACACCTTC.

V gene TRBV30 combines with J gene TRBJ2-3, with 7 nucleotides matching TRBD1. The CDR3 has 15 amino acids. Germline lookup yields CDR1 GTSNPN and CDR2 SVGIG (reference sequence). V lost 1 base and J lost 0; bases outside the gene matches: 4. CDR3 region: CAWSGGTDSTDTQYF. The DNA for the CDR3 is TGTGCCTGGAGTGGTGGGACAGATAGCACAGATACGCAGTATTTT.

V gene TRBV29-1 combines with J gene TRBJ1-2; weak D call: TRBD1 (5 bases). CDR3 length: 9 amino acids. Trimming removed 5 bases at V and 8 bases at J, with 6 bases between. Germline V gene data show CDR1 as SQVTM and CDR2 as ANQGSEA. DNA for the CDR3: TGCAGCGTTCGGGGGGGCTACACCTTC. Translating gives CSVRGGYTF.

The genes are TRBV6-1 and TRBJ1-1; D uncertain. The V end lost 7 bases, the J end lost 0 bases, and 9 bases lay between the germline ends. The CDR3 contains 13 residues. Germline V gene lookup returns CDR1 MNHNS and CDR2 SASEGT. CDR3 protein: CASNPGLNTEAFF. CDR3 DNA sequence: TGTGCCAGCAACCCGGGGTTGAACACTGAAGCTTTCTTT.

CDR3 in DNA: TGTGCCAGCAGCCAAAGCGGGGACCCCGGGGAGTGGGAGCTGTTTTTT. Protein sequence: CASSQSGDPGEWELFF. This chain joins TRBV7-2 and TRBJ2-2; 7 bases match TRBD2. The CDR3 length is 16 residues. Germline V lookup: CDR1 SGHTA, CDR2 FQGNSA. With V trimmed by 5 bases and J by 9 bases, 15 bases remained unmatched.

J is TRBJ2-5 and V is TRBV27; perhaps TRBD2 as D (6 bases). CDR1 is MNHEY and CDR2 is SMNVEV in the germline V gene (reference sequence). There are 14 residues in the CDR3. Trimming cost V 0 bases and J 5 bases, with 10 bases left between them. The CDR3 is CASSLSGSGETQYF. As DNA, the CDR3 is TGTGCCAGCAGTTTATCAGGGAGCGGGGAGACCCAGTACTTC.

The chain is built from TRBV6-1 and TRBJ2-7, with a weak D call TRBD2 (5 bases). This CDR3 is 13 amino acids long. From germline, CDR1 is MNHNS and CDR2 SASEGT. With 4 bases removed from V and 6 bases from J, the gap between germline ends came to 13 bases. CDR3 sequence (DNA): TGTGCCAGCAGTGCCTCTAGCTACGGCGAGCAGTACTTC. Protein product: CASSASSYGEQYF.

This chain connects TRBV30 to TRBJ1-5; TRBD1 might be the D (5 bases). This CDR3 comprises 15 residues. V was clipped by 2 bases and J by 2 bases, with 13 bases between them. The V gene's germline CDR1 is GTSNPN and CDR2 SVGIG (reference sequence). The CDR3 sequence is CAWSLGLFRNQPQHF. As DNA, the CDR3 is TGTGCCTGGAGTCTGGGGCTCTTCCGCAATCAGCCCCAGCATTTT.

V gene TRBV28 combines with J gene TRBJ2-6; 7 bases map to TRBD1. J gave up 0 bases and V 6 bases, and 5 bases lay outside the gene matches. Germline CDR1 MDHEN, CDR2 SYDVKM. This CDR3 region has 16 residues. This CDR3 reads CASSKQGFSGANVLTF. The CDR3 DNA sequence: TGTGCCAGCAGCAAACAGGGGTTCTCTGGGGCCAACGTCCTGACTTTC.

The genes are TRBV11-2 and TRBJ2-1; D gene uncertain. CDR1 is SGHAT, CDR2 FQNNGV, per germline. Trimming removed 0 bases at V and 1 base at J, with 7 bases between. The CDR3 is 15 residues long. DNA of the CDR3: TGTGCCAGCAGCTTAGATCCCCAGTCCTACAATGAGCAGTTCTTC. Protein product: CASSLDPQSYNEQFF.

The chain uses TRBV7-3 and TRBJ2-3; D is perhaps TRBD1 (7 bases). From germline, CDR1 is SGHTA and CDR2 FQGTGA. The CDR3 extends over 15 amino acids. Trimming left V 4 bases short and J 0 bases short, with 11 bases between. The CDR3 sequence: CASSSGGTSTDTQYF. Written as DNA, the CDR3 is TGTGCCAGCAGCTCAGGGGGGACTAGCACAGATACGCAGTATTTT.

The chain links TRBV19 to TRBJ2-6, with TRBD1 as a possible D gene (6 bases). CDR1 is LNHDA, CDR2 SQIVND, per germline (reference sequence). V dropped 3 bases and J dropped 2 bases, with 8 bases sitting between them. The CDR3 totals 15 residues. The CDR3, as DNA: TGTGCCAGTAGTATCAGGGGAACTGGGGCCAACGTCCTGACTTTC. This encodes CASSIRGTGANVLTF.

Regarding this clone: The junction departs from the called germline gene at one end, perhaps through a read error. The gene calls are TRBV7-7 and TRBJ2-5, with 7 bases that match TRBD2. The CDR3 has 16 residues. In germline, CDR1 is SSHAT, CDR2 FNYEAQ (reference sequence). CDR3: CASTLKLGGPQETQYF. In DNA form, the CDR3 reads TGTGCTAGCACCCTAAAATTGGGAGGGCCCCAAGAGACCCAGTACTTC.

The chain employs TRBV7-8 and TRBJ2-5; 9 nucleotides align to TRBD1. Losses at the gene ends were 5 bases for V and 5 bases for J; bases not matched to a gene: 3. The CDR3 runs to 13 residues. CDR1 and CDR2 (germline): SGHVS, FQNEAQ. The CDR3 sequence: CASSRDREETQYF. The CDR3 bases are TGTGCCAGCAGCCGGGACAGGGAGGAGACCCAGTACTTC.

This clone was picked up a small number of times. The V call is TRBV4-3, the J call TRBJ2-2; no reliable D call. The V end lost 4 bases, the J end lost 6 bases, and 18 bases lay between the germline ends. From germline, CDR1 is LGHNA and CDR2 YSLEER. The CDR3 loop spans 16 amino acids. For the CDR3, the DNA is TGCGCCAGCAGCCCGAGCGATAATTGGAGTCCCGGGGAGCTGTTTTTT. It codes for CASSPSDNWSPGELFF.

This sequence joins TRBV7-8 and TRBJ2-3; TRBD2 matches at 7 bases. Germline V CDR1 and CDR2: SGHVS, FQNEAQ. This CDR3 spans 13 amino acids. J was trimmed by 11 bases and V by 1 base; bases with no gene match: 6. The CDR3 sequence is CASSLEGGGEQYF. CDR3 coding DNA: TGTGCCAGCAGCTTAGAAGGCGGGGGTGAGCAGTATTTT.

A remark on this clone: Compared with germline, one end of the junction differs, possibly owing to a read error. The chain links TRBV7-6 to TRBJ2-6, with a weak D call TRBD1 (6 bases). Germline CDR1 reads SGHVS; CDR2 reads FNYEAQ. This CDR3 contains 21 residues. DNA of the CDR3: TGTGCCAGCACTCCGAGATCCCCACAGGGTACCCCAAGCTCTGGGGCTAACGTCCTGACTTTC. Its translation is CASTPRSPQGTPSSGANVLTF.

CDR3 amino acids: CASSIDRGSYGYTF. The CDR3 nucleotides read TGTGCCAGTAGTATTGACAGGGGGAGCTATGGCTACACCTTC. The chain employs TRBV19 and TRBJ1-2; the match to TRBD1 covers 9 bases. Looked up from germline, CDR1 is LNHDA and CDR2 is SQIVND (reference sequence). The ends lost 3 bases at V and 4 bases at J; junction bases unmatched: 3. CDR3 size: 14 residues.

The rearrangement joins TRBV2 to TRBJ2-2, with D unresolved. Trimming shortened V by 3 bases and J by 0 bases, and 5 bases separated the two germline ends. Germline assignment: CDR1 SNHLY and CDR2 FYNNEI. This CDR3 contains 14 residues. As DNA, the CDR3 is TGTGCCAGCAGTGACGGAGCGAACACCGGGGAGCTGTTTTTT. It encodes CASSDGANTGELFF. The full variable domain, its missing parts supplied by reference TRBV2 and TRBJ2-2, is EPEVTQTPSHQVTQMGQEVILRCVPISNHLYFYWYRQILGQKVEFLVSFYNNEISEKSEIFDDQFSVERPDGSNFTLKIRSTKLEDSAMYFCASSDGANTGELFFGEGSRLTVL.

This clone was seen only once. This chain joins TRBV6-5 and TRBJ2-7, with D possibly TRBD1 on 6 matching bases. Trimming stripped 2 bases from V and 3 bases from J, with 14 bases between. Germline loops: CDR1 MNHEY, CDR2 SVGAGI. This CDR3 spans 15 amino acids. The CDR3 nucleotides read TGTGCCAGCAGTTACGTCACAGGGTCCTACTACGAGCAGTACTTC. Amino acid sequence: CASSYVTGSYYEQYF.